Sequencing of this T cell receptor beta chain was carried out in a study of CXCR3-negative and CXCR3-positive naive CD8 T cells. UMI-labeled 5' RACE yielded the TRB cDNA libraries. TCRdb re-called the 5' RACE reads and shows each CDR3 protein once, DNA omitted. The sample totals 45,000 to 65,000 distinct CDR3 sequences. The CDR3 covers 15 residues. Germline V lookup: CDR1 SGHRS, CDR2 YFSETQ. The rearrangement uses TRBV5-1 and TRBJ2-5; TCRdb reports TRBD1, a call that lacks DNA to check it against. Sample: naive CXCR3- CD8+ T cells from blood. Noted subset: CD45RO-CCR7+CD27+CD95- naive CD8+ T cells lacking CXCR3 (TNR3-). This clonotype originated in a human donor in good health. Some clones in this sample may be carry-over from other donors' samples. The CDR3 sequence is CASSLRGRTQETQYF.